The following is a T cell receptor (beta chain) sequence with its context. There is no known antigen for this receptor. Qualities for individual bases were not recorded, and no much larger clone is one base off. V is shortened by 2 bases, J by 4 bases, and the region joining them spans 6 bases. Reading the germline V gene (reference sequence) gives CDR1 SEHNR and CDR2 FQNEAQ. From the cysteine through the phenylalanine, the CDR3 covers 13 amino acids. Here the CDR3 DNA is all that survives: 39 bases in frame from base 1. The collaborating institutions used their own protocols to collect whole blood in K2EDTA tubes. For TCRbeta analysis, collaborators shipped samples as frozen whole blood, isolated PBMCs, or DNA extracted from either of those sample types. TCRbeta CDR3 regions were amplified from genomic DNA by means of the immunoSEQ Assay, a bias-controlled multiplex PCR. Regarding the original processing steps: The number of nucleated cells in each sample was estimated by amplification of reference gene primers within the assay. Sequence reads were collapsed and filtered to measure the absolute abundance of every unique TCRbeta CDR3 rearrangement. For each sample, productive Simpson clonality was calculated by taking the square root of Simpson's diversity index across productive rearrangements. Entries here come from immuneACCESS through TCRdb and include only in-frame sequences with V and J called. Some clones fail to appear in such tables; in the studies checked, an unresolved V gene covers under half of the shortfall, and the cause of the remainder is unknown. V and J calls plus clone size are reproduced from that table; the DNA served to infer D and trimming. A total of roughly 86,000 clones appear in this sample, roughly 86% of them only once. Around 5% of the sample is taken by the ten largest.

The sample comes from a study of blood T cell repertoires in COVID-19 (dated by TCRdb to 2018 to 2020). Concerning the study at large: Samples covering the acute and convalescent phases of COVID-19 were provided by collaborators in the United States, Italy and Spain. The material from the prospective study consisted of cDNA or gDNA derived from T cells, B-cell-depleted T cells, or PBMCs. Subjects who had been exposed to COVID-19, were actively infected with it, or had recovered from it provided the deeply sampled blood TCRbeta repertoires that made up the dataset. A freely available public database, intended as a resource for researchers studying the immune response to SARS-CoV-2, is where the repertoires were released. Samples were obtained from the ongoing ImmuneRACE study (first 160 participants) and from 1,000 to 1,500 subjects provided by 6 global collaborators. Nearly every sample came with metadata listing a de-identified subject ID, COVID-19 status, age in years and sex. Where HLA class I and class II types were available, the types were taken from metadata supplied by the sample provider, not from assay-based typing. Here is what the overall study found, with its caveats: How much clinical and demographic metadata was included differed by source and by participant, and the metadata was provided uncurated.

The sequence derives from a man aged 50-59 years with active or convalescent COVID-19. This chain joins TRBV7-9 to TRBJ2-1, with the D gene not confidently named. Sequencing was carried out using peripheral blood. CDR3 region: CASSLNRYNEQFF. The DNA sequence follows: TGTGCCAGCAGCTTAAACAGATACAATGAGCAGTTCTTC.